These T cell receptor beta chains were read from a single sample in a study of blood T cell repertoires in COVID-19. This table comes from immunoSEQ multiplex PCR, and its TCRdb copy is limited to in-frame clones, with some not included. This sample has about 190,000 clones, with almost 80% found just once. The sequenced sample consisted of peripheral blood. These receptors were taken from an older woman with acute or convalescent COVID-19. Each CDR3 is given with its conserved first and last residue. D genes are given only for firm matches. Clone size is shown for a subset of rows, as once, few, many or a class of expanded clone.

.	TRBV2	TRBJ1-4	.	TGTGCCAGCAGGCTAGGGGTGCCTAATGAAAAACTGTTTTTT	CASRLGVPNEKLFF
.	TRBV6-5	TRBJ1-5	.	TGTGCCACCAAACAGGGCAATCAGCCCCAGCATTTT	CATKQGNQPQHF
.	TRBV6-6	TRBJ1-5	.	TGTGCCAGCAGTTACCAAGGGGGACGAAGCCAGCCCCAGCATTTT	CASSYQGGRSQPQHF
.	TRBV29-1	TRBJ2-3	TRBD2	TGCAGCGAGACTAGCGGGAGCACAGATACGCAGTATTTT	CSETSGSTDTQYF
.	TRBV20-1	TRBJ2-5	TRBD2	TGCAGTGCTAGTTCTACTAGCGGGGTACAAGAGACCCAGTACTTC	CSASSTSGVQETQYF
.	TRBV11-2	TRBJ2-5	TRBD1	TGTGCCAGCAGCTTAGGTGGGACAGGGAAAACGGAGACCCAGTACTTC	CASSLGGTGKTETQYF
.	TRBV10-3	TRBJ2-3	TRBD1	TGTGCCATCAGCCAGACAGGGTACCCCACAGATACGCAGTATTTT	CAISQTGYPTDTQYF
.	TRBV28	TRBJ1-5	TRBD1	TGTGCCAGCAACATACAGGGGAGAAGTAACAATCAGCCCCAGCATTTT	CASNIQGRSNNQPQHF
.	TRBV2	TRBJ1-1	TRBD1	TGTGCCAGCAGTGCACAGGGGGTGTCGAGCACTGAAGCTTTCTTT	CASSAQGVSSTEAFF
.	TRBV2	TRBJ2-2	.	TGTGCCAGCAGTCTGGACTATACGAACACCGGGGAGCTGTTTTTT	CASSLDYTNTGELFF
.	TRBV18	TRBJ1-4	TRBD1	TGTGCCAGCTCACCGGACAGGGGAGGAAATGAAAAACTGTTTTTT	CASSPDRGGNEKLFF
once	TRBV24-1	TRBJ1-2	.	TGTGCCACCAGTGATTCACCCCACAGGCGGCGAGAAGACTATGGCTACACCTTC	CATSDSPHRRREDYGYTF
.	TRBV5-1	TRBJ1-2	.	TGCGCCAGCACCCCCTTTACGGGGGGGGTCTATGGCTACACCTTC	CASTPFTGGVYGYTF
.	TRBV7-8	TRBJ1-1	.	TGTGCCAGCAGCTCCCAGGTTCCAGCCGAGATGAACACTGAAGCTTTCTTT	CASSSQVPAEMNTEAFF
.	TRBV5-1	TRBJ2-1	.	TGCGCCAGCAGCGGAACAGGGTATGGGGATGAGCAGTTCTTC	CASSGTGYGDEQFF
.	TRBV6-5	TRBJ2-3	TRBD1	TGTGCCAGCGGACAGGGGGAGGCAGATACGCAGTATTTT	CASGQGEADTQYF
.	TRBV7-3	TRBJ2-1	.	TGTGCCAGCAGGAGTTCGGGGGGCGATGAGCAGTTCTTC	CASRSSGGDEQFF
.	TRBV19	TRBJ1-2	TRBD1	TGTGCCAGTAGTATCTCGCAGGGGGCGTTCGGCTACACCTTC	CASSISQGAFGYTF
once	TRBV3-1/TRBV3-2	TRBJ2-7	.	TGTGCCAGCAGCCCCGGGGGACGGACCTACGAGCAGTACTTC	CASSPGGRTYEQYF
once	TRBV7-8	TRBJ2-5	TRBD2	TGTGCCAGCAGCCCTCTCAGCGGGGTGGTTAGAGAGACCCAGTACTTC	CASSPLSGVVRETQYF
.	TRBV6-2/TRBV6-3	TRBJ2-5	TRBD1	TGTGCCAGCAGTATCTCCAGGGGGCAAGAGACCCAGTACTTC	CASSISRGQETQYF
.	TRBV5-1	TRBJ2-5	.	TGCGCCAGCAGCTTGGGGAGGAGAGAGACCCAGTACTTC	CASSLGRRETQYF